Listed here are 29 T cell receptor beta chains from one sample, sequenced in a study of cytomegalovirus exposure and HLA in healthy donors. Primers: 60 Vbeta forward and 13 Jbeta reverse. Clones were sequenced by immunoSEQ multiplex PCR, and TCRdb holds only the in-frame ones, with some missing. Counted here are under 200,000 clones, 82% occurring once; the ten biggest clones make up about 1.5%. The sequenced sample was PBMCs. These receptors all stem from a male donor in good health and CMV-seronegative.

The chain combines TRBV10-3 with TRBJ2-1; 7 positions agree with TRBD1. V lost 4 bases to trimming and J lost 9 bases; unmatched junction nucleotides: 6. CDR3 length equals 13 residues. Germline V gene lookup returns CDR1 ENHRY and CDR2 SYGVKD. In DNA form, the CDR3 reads TGTGCCATCAGTGCGCAGGGGGTAGGTGAGCAGTTCTTC. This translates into CAISAQGVGEQFF.

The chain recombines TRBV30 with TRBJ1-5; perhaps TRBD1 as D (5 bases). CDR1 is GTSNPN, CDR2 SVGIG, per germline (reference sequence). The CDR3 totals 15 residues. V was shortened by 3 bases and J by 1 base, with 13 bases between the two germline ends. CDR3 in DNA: TGTGCCTGGAGCCCTTCGACAGCAAGCAATCAGCCCCAGCATTTT. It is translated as CAWSPSTASNQPQHF. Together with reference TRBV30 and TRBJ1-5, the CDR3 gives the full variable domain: SQTIHQWPATLVQPVGSPLSLECTVEGTSNPNLYWYRQAAGRGLQLLFYSVGIGQISSEVPQNLSASRPQDRQFILSSKKLLLSDSGFYLCAWSPSTASNQPQHFGDGTRLSIL.

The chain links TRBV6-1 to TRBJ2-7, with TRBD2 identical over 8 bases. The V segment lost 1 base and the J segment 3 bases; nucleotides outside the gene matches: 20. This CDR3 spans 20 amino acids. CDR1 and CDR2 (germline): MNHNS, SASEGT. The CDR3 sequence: CASSEGGSGTSRTKFYEQYF. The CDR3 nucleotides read TGTGCCAGCAGTGAAGGGGGAAGCGGGACTAGTAGGACCAAATTCTACGAGCAGTACTTC.

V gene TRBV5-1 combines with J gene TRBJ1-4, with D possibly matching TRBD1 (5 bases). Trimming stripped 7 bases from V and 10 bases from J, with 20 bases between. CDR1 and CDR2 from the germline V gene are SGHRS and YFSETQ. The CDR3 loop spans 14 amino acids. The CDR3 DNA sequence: TGCGCCAGCCACGAAGAGGGAGGGACCGGAAAACTGTTTTTT. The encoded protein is CASHEEGGTGKLFF.

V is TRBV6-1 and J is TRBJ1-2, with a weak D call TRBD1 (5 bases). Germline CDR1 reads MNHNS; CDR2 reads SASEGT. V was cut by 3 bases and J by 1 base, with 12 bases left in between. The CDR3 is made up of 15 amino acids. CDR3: CASSDGGGYNYGYTF. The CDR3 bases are TGTGCCAGCAGTGATGGGGGGGGGTATAACTATGGCTACACCTTC.

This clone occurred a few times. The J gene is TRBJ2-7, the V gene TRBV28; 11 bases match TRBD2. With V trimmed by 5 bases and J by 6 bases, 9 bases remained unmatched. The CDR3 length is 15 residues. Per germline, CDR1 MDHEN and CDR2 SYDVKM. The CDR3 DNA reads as TGTGCCAGCAGTCCGCCCCTAGCGGGAGGACGCGAGCAGTACTTC. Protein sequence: CASSPPLAGGREQYF.

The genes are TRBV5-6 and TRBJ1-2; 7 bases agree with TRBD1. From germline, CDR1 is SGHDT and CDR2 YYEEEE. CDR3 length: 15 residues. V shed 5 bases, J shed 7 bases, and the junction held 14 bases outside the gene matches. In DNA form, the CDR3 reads TGTGCCAGCAGTCCTCAGGGGGGTAGAGCGAGTGGCTACACCTTC. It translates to CASSPQGGRASGYTF.

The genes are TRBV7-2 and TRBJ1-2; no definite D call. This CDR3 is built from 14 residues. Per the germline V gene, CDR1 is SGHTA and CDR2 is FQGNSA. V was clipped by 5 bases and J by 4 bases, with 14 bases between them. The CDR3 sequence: CASSQEAASYGYTF. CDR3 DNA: TGTGCCAGCAGCCAGGAGGCAGCGTCCTATGGCTACACCTTC.

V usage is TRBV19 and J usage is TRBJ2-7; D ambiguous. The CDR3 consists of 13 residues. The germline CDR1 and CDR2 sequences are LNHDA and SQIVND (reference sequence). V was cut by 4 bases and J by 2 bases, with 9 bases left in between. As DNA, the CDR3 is TGTGCCAGTAGTAGCCTAGGCGCCTACGAGCAGTACTTC. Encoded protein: CASSSLGAYEQYF.

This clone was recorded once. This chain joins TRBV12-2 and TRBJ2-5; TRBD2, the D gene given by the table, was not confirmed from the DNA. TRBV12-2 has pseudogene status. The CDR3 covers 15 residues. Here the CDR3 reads CASRLAGGGRETQYF. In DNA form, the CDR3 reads TGTGCAAGTCGCTTAGCCGGGGGGGGCCGGGAGACCCAGTACTTC.

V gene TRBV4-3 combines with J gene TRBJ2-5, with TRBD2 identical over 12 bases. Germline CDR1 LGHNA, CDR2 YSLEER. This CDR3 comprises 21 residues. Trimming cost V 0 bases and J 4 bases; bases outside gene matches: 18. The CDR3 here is CASSQEWPPGLAGSRRETQYF. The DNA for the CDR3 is TGCGCCAGCAGCCAAGAGTGGCCCCCGGGACTAGCGGGTAGCCGGAGAGAGACCCAGTACTTC.

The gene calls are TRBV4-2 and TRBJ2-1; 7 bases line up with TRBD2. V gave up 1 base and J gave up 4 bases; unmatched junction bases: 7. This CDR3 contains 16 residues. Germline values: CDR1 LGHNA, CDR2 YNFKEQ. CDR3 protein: CASSQGPAGVYNEQFF. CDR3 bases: TGTGCCAGCAGCCAAGGTCCGGCGGGAGTATACAATGAGCAGTTCTTC.

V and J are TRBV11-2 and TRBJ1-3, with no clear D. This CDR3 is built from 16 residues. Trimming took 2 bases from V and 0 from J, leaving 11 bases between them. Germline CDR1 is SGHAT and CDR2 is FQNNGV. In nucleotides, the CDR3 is TGTGCCAGCAGCTTACTGGTCGAACACTCTGGAAACACCATATATTTT. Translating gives CASSLLVEHSGNTIYF.

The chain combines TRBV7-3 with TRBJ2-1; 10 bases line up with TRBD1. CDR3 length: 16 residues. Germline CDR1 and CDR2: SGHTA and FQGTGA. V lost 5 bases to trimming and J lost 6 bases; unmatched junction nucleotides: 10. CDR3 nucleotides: TGTGCCAGCAGCCATCCACCGGGACAGGGGAGCAATGAGCAGTTCTTC. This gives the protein CASSHPPGQGSNEQFF.

DNA for the CDR3: TGTGCCAGCTGGTACGGGGGGCGATCTGAAGCTTTCTTT. This sequence encodes CASWYGGRSEAFF. The rearrangement joins TRBV6-1 to TRBJ1-1; a possible D gene is TRBD1 (6 bases). The CDR3 contains 13 residues. Looked up from germline, CDR1 is MNHNS and CDR2 is SASEGT. Trimming shortened V by 8 bases and J by 6 bases, and 16 bases separated the two germline ends.

The CDR3, as DNA: TGTGCCAGCAGCTTAGCGCGGGACAGATACAATGAGCAGTTCTTC. Residues: CASSLARDRYNEQFF. The chain couples TRBV7-8 to TRBJ2-1, with D possibly TRBD1 on 7 matching bases. CDR1 and CDR2 (germline): SGHVS, FQNEAQ. This CDR3 comprises 15 residues. The V and J ends lost 0 bases and 4 bases respectively, with 10 bases between them.

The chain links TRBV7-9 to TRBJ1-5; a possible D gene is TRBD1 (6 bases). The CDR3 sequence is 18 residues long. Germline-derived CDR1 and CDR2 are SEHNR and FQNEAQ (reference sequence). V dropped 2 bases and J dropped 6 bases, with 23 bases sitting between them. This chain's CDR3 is CASSLIPGAGDFSQPQHF. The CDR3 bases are TGTGCCAGCAGCTTAATCCCTGGGGCAGGGGATTTTAGTCAGCCCCAGCATTTT.

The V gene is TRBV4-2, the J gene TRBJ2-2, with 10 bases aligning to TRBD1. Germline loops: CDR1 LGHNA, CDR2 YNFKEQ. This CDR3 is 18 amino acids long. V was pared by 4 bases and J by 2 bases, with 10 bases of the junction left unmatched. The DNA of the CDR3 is TGTGCCAGCAGCCGGGAGACAGGGGGCTCCTTAAACACCGGGGAGCTGTTTTTT. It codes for CASSRETGGSLNTGELFF.

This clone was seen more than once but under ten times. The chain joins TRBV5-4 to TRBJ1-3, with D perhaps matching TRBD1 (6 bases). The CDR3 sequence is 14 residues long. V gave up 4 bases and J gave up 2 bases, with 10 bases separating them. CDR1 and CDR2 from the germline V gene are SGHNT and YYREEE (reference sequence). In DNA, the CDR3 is TGTGCCAGCAGCCCCGGGGACACTGGAAACACCATATATTTT. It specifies CASSPGDTGNTIYF.

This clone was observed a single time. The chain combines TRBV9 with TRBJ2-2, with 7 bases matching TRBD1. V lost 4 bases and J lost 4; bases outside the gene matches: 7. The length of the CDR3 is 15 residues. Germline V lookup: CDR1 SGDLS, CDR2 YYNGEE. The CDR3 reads CASSPRQGSTGELFF. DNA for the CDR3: TGTGCCAGCAGCCCGCGACAGGGATCCACCGGGGAGCTGTTTTTT.

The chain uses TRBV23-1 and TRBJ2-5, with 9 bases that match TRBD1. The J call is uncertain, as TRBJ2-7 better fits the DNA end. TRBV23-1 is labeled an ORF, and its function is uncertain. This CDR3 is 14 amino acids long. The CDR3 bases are TGCGCCAGGGACTGCCGGGACAGGGTCTACGAGCAGTACTTC. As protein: CARDCRDRVYEQYF.

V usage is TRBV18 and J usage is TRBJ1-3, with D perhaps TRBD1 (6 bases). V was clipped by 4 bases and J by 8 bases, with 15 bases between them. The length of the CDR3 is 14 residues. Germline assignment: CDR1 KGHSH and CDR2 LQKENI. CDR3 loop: CASSRSPGVDTIYF. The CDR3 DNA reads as TGTGCCAGCTCACGCAGCCCAGGGGTGGACACCATATATTTT.

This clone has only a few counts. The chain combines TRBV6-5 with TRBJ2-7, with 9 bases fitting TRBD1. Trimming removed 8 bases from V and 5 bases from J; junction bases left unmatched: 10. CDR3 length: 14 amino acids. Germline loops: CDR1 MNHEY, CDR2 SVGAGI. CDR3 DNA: TGTGCCAGCCAGGCGGACAGGGGCCACCACGAGCAGTACTTC. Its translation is CASQADRGHHEQYF.

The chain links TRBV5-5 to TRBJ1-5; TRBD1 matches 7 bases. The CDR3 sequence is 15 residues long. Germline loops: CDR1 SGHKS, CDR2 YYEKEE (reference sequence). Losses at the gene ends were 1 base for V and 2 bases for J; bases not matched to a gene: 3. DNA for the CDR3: TGTGCCAGCAGCTTGTCCAGGGGGGGCAATCAGCCCCAGCATTTT. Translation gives CASSLSRGGNQPQHF. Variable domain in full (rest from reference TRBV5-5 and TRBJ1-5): DAGVTQSPTHLIKTRGQQVTLRCSPISGHKSVSWYQQVLGQGPQFIFQYYEKEERGRGNFPDRFSARQFPNYSSELNVNALLLGDSALYLCASSLSRGGNQPQHFGDGTRLSIL.

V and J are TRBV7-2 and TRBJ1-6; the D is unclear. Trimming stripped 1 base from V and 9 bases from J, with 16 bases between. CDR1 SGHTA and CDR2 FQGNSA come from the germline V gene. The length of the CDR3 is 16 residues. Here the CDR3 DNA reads TGTGCCAGCAGCTTAGATGTATCGAGAGTTGGTTCACCCCTCCACTTT. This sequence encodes CASSLDVSRVGSPLHF.

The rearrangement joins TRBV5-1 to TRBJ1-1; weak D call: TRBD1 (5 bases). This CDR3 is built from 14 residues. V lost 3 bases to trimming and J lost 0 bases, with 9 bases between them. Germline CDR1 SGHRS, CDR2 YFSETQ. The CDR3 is CASSWMTVNTEAFF. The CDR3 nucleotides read TGCGCCAGCAGCTGGATGACAGTGAACACTGAAGCTTTCTTT. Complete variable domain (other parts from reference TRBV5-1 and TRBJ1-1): KAGVTQTPRYLIKTRGQQVTLSCSPISGHRSVSWYQQTPGQGLQFLFEYFSETQRNKGNFPGRFSGRQFSNSRSEMNVSTLELGDSALYLCASSWMTVNTEAFFGQGTRLTVV.

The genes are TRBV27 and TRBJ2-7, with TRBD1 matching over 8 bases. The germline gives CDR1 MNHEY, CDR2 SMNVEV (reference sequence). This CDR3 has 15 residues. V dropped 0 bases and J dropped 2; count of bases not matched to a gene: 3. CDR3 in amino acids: CASSLSADRAYEQYF. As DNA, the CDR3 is TGTGCCAGCAGTTTATCCGCGGACAGGGCCTACGAGCAGTACTTC.

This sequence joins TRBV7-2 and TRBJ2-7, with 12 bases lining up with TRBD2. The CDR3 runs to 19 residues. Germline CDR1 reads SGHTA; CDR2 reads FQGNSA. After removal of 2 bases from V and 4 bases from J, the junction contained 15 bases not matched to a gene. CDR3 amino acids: CASSLNPPLLTSGRYEQYF. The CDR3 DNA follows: TGTGCCAGCAGCTTAAATCCTCCCCTCTTGACTAGCGGGAGATACGAGCAGTACTTC.

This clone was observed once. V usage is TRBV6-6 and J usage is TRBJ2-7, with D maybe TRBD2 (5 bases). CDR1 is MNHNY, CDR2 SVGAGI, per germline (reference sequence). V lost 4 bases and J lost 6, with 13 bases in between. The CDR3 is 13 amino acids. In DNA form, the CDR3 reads TGTGCCAGCAGTTCCCCAGGACGGGGCGAGCAGTACTTC. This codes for CASSSPGRGEQYF.